This T cell receptor beta chain was identified in a study of B cell selection in AIRE deficiency. Whole-study findings and limits: Of fewer than 4,500 shared Treg TCRbeta sequences, roughly 34% were healthy-donor-only and about 9% patient-only. Roughly 28% of healthy-shared Treg TCRbeta sequences appeared in patient Tconv cells.

A note on this clone: Antigen specificity is unknown.

Method: immunoSEQ multiplex PCR; TCRdb's copy keeps in-frame clones and lacks some. The sample yields approximately 24,000 clones, around 96% seen once. The germline V gene has CDR1 LNHDA and CDR2 SQIVND (reference sequence). Trimming removed 6 bases from V and 6 bases from J; junction bases left unmatched: 12. The CDR3 consists of 16 residues. Conventional CD4 T cells were sorted as CD4+CD127+ cells. The chain uses TRBV19 and TRBJ1-4; TRBD1 matches at 8 bases. The specimen sequenced was CD4+CD127+ conventional T cells sorted from PBMCs. This TCR was sampled from a human donor in good health. CDR3 protein: CASRERSGTGYEKLFF. CDR3 nucleotide sequence: TGTGCCAGTAGAGAAAGATCCGGGACAGGTTATGAAAAACTGTTTTTT.